This entry concerns a single TCR beta chain. These data come from a study of control samples from healthy donors and cancer patients. CDR3 length: 13 residues. The ends were cut back, 0 bases at V and 7 bases at J, with 11 bases in the middle. Germline CDR1 is SGHDT and CDR2 is YYEEEE. Sequenced by immunoSEQ multiplex PCR; TCRdb stores in-frame clones only, minus some. This table has 70,000 to 100,000 clones, 85% to 90% appearing once. The sequence came from a woman aged 60-75 years with head and neck cancer. The chain has TRBV5-6 and TRBJ2-7; D might be TRBD2 (5 bases). Sequenced material: PBMCs. The CDR3 DNA reads as TGTGCCAGCAGCTTGGGAGGAGGCAGGGAGCAGTACTTC. The encoded protein is CASSLGGGREQYF.